This T cell receptor (beta chain) was sequenced in a study of regulatory T cells in long-lasting Graves disease. Findings of the study overall: Accuracy was possibly reduced by small sample size. Whereas approximately 980 public clonotypes were shared by new patients, persistent patients shared more, at around 2,700.

Germline V lookup: CDR1 SQVTM, CDR2 ANQGSEA. The CDR3 runs 14 residues. Trimming removed 6 bases from V and 3 bases from J; junction bases left unmatched: 8. Researchers made TCR beta libraries by using iRepertoire HTBI primers and running Arm-PCR on CDR3 regions. TCRdb ran MiXCR on the multiplex PCR reads and lists one entry per CDR3 protein. The sample has approximately 350,000 distinct CDR3 sequences, around 17% seen once. Sample time point: newly diagnosed GD, antithyroid drugs for less than 3 months. With RNA extracted from PBMCs as input, the TCR library was made. For this clonotype: As yet, its antigen is unknown.

These same records also appear under a second study, on T cells in Graves' hyperthyroidism and ophthalmopathy. Turning to that study: Hyperthyroidism had been newly diagnosed in patients aged 18 to 65, and its duration was under 2 months. The majority of expanded thyroid clonotypes above 0.001 also appeared in blood.

This specimen consisted of peripheral blood mononuclear cells (PBMCs), obtained at new diagnosis, from a patient treated with antithyroid drugs. The chain employs TRBV29-1 and TRBJ2-7, with 10 bases matching TRBD1. This TCR was recovered from a man aged 35-49 years with Graves disease. The CDR3 sequence is CSVELGTGDYEQYF. The CDR3 coding sequence is TGCAGCGTAGAACTCGGGACAGGGGACTACGAGCAGTACTTC.